A single sample is the source of the 30 T cell receptor beta chains below, sequenced in a study of siplizumab effects on memory and regulatory T cells. Method: immunoSEQ multiplex PCR; TCRdb's copy keeps in-frame clones and lacks some. Of approximately 100,000 clones listed, 85% to 95% were seen once; the top ten hold under 0.65%. The sequenced sample was Tregs sorted from blood. The receptors come from a human donor in good health.

CDR3 bases: TGTGCCAGCAGCAAAGGGCCTGGGGGTTACAATGAGCAGTTCTTC. It yields the protein CASSKGPGGYNEQFF. The chain carries TRBV28 and TRBJ2-1, with D perhaps matching TRBD1 or TRBD2 (5 bases each). CDR3 size: 15 residues. The ends were cut back, 6 bases at V and 4 bases at J, with 16 bases in the middle. Germline V CDR1 and CDR2: MDHEN, SYDVKM.

The chain employs TRBV10-3 and TRBJ1-2; D is ambiguous. The CDR3 totals 14 residues. V lost 10 bases to trimming and J lost 6 bases, with 21 bases between them. Per germline, CDR1 ENHRY and CDR2 SYGVKD. CDR3 sequence: CATAYGGVVDGYTF. The CDR3 bases are TGTGCCACTGCTTATGGTGGAGTCGTAGATGGCTACACCTTC.

The rearrangement joins TRBV4-2 to TRBJ1-3; D not certain. The CDR3 extends over 15 amino acids. The V gene lost 0 bases and the J gene lost 0 bases, with 6 bases spanning the gap. Germline-derived CDR1 and CDR2 are LGHNA and YNFKEQ. The CDR3 DNA reads as TGTGCCAGCAGCCAAGAGCCGTACTCTGGAAACACCATATATTTT. Translated: CASSQEPYSGNTIYF.

The rearrangement links TRBV19 to TRBJ2-1; D gene uncertain. The CDR3 sequence is 15 residues long. Germline loops: CDR1 LNHDA, CDR2 SQIVND (reference sequence). The V end lost 6 bases, the J end lost 5 bases, and 17 bases lay between the germline ends. CDR3 DNA sequence: TGTGCCAGTAGACCCAGCACCCGATCGAACAATGAGCAGTTCTTC. It translates to CASRPSTRSNNEQFF.

This clone was seen ten or more times. The chain links TRBV11-2 to TRBJ1-1; D remains unclear. The V end lost 1 base, the J end lost 1 base, and 4 bases lay between the germline ends. Germline V gives CDR1 SGHAT, CDR2 FQNNGV. The CDR3 contains 13 residues. The CDR3 sequence is CASSLGQNTEAFF. CDR3 nucleotides: TGTGCCAGCAGCTTAGGACAGAACACTGAAGCTTTCTTT.

DNA for the CDR3: TGTGCCTGGAGTTTCCGACAGGGGCTTGTTAGGGGAGATACGCAGTATTTT. Translation gives CAWSFRQGLVRGDTQYF. This chain joins TRBV30 and TRBJ2-3, with 8 positions matching TRBD1. The trim removed 2 bases at V and 5 bases at J, leaving 15 bases unmatched. In germline, CDR1 is GTSNPN, CDR2 SVGIG (reference sequence). There are 17 residues in the CDR3.

V is TRBV13 and J is TRBJ2-1; 8 bases line up with TRBD1. V dropped 6 bases and J dropped 10; count of bases not matched to a gene: 11. The length of the CDR3 is 14 residues. Per germline, CDR1 PRHDT and CDR2 FYEKMQ (reference sequence). The chain's CDR3 is CASRTKLTGAEQFF. The CDR3 DNA sequence: TGTGCCAGCAGGACAAAGCTGACAGGGGCGGAGCAGTTCTTC. Filled out from reference TRBV13 and TRBJ2-1, the complete variable domain reads AAGVIQSPRHLIKEKRETATLKCYPIPRHDTVYWYQQGPGQDPQFLISFYEKMQSDKGSIPDRFSAQQFSDYHSELNMSSLELGDSALYFCASRTKLTGAEQFFGPGTRLTVL.

CDR3 sequence reads: CASSPLGGPYGYTF. The CDR3 DNA is TGTGCCAGCTCACCATTGGGGGGTCCCTATGGCTACACCTTC. V and J are TRBV18 and TRBJ1-2; a weak D match, TRBD1 (5 bases). The CDR3 has 14 amino acids. Trimming stripped 2 bases from V and 4 bases from J, with 11 bases between. CDR1 and CDR2 from the germline V gene are KGHSH and LQKENI.

This chain joins TRBV30 and TRBJ2-5; 10 positions match TRBD2. CDR1 GTSNPN and CDR2 SVGIG come from the germline V gene (reference sequence). The CDR3 consists of 16 residues. Losses at the gene ends were 0 bases for V and 1 base for J; bases not matched to a gene: 5. Here the CDR3 reads CAWSVLLAGVQETQYF. CDR3 nucleotide sequence: TGTGCCTGGAGTGTACTCCTAGCGGGAGTCCAAGAGACCCAGTACTTC. Using reference TRBV30 and TRBJ2-5 for the parts outside the CDR3, the full variable domain is SQTIHQWPATLVQPVGSPLSLECTVEGTSNPNLYWYRQAAGRGLQLLFYSVGIGQISSEVPQNLSASRPQDRQFILSSKKLLLSDSGFYLCAWSVLLAGVQETQYFGPGTRLLVL.

The rearrangement uses TRBV5-1 and TRBJ2-5; TRBD2 matches at 9 bases. Losses at the gene ends were 3 bases for V and 1 base for J; bases not matched to a gene: 4. The CDR3 contains 15 residues. The germline CDR1 and CDR2 sequences are SGHRS and YFSETQ. Here the CDR3 reads CASSYPSGIQETQYF. CDR3 sequence (DNA): TGCGCCAGCAGCTATCCTAGCGGGATCCAAGAGACCCAGTACTTC.

The V and J genes are TRBV11-3 and TRBJ2-1, with 10 bases lining up with TRBD2. J lost 8 bases, V lost 5 bases, and 9 bases had no gene match. The CDR3 covers 15 residues. Germline V lookup: CDR1 SGHNT, CDR2 YENEEA. The CDR3 DNA reads as TGTGCCAGCAGCCTCGAGGGACTAGCGCACGATGAGCAGTTCTTC. The encoded protein is CASSLEGLAHDEQFF. The variable domain in full, with the rest retrieved from reference TRBV11-3 and TRBJ2-1, is EAGVVQSPRYKIIEKKQPVAFWCNPISGHNTLYWYLQNLGQGPELLIRYENEEAVDDSQLPKDRFSAERLKGVDSTLKIQPAELGDSAVYLCASSLEGLAHDEQFFGPGTRLTVL.

This clone was observed once. V usage is TRBV18 and J usage is TRBJ2-2; D ambiguous. The CDR3 spans 14 residues. Trimming left V 1 base short and J 6 bases short, with 9 bases between. The V gene's germline CDR1 is KGHSH and CDR2 LQKENI. CDR3 coding DNA: TGTGCCAGCTCACCACAAACAGATCCCGGGGAGCTGTTTTTT. Protein product: CASSPQTDPGELFF.

This sequence joins TRBV5-1 and TRBJ1-4, with 10 bases identical to TRBD1. Trimming took 0 bases from V and 8 from J; bases not matched to a gene: 10. This CDR3 comprises 17 residues. Germline-derived CDR1 and CDR2 are SGHRS and YFSETQ. The CDR3 loop reads CASSLAATGGDREKLFF. For the CDR3, the DNA is TGCGCCAGCAGCTTGGCGGCGACAGGGGGCGATCGGGAAAAACTGTTTTTT. The full variable domain, in which reference TRBV5-1 and TRBJ1-4 provide the parts outside the CDR3, is KAGVTQTPRYLIKTRGQQVTLSCSPISGHRSVSWYQQTPGQGLQFLFEYFSETQRNKGNFPGRFSGRQFSNSRSEMNVSTLELGDSALYLCASSLAATGGDREKLFFGSGTQLSVL.

This chain links TRBV7-3 with TRBJ2-2; 9 positions agree with TRBD1. The V segment lost 5 bases and the J segment 4 bases; nucleotides outside the gene matches: 5. This CDR3 has 15 residues. Germline lookup yields CDR1 SGHTA and CDR2 FQGTGA. The CDR3 DNA follows: TGTGCCAGCAGCCCCGGGACAGGGATCACCGGGGAGCTGTTTTTT. Translation gives CASSPGTGITGELFF.

The chain employs TRBV5-1 and TRBJ2-1; 12 nucleotides line up with TRBD2. The CDR3 loop spans 17 amino acids. Germline V lookup: CDR1 SGHRS, CDR2 YFSETQ. The V segment lost 1 base and the J segment 9 bases; nucleotides outside the gene matches: 11. The CDR3 spells CASSLSLAGGRLGEQFF. CDR3 nucleotide sequence: TGCGCCAGCAGCTTGAGTCTAGCGGGAGGGCGGCTCGGTGAGCAGTTCTTC. The full variable domain, with the rest looked up from reference TRBV5-1 and TRBJ2-1, is KAGVTQTPRYLIKTRGQQVTLSCSPISGHRSVSWYQQTPGQGLQFLFEYFSETQRNKGNFPGRFSGRQFSNSRSEMNVSTLELGDSALYLCASSLSLAGGRLGEQFFGPGTRLTVL.

This sequence joins TRBV7-2 and TRBJ1-6; no definite D call. The CDR3 runs to 13 residues. Trimming removed 2 bases from V and 8 bases from J, with 7 bases in between. Per the germline V gene, CDR1 is SGHTA and CDR2 is FQGNSA. The CDR3 DNA is TGTGCCAGCAGCTTATTGTGGGATTCACCCCTCCACTTT. This codes for CASSLLWDSPLHF.

The V call is TRBV19, the J call TRBJ1-5; possible D gene TRBD1, 5 bases. The V and J ends lost 3 bases and 3 bases respectively, with 15 bases between them. Germline V gene data show CDR1 as LNHDA and CDR2 as SQIVND (reference sequence). The CDR3 is 16 residues long. Here the CDR3 DNA reads TGTGCCAGTAGTATTTTTGCCGGGGCCCCCAATCAGCCCCAGCATTTT. Amino acids: CASSIFAGAPNQPQHF.

The rearrangement uses TRBV11-3 and TRBJ2-1; D call uncertain. CDR1 is SGHNT and CDR2 is YENEEA in the germline V gene. Deletions cut 0 bases from V and 9 bases from J, with 6 bases between. The CDR3 is 12 residues long. The CDR3 sequence: CASSLDYGEQFF. CDR3 in DNA: TGTGCCAGCAGCTTAGACTATGGTGAGCAGTTCTTC.

V and J are TRBV29-1 and TRBJ2-1; D unclear. The CDR3 contains 11 residues. V was shortened by 6 bases and J by 3 bases, with 6 bases between the two germline ends. Per germline, CDR1 SQVTM and CDR2 ANQGSEA. CDR3 residues: CSVQDYNEQFF. In DNA, the CDR3 is TGCAGCGTCCAGGACTACAATGAGCAGTTCTTC.

This clone was detected a few times. This chain joins TRBV5-4 and TRBJ1-3; a weak D match, TRBD1 (5 bases). Deletions cut 0 bases from V and 3 bases from J, with 13 bases between. The CDR3 is 16 amino acids. The V gene's germline CDR1 is SGHNT and CDR2 YYREEE (reference sequence). This CDR3 reads CASSLVGEKIGNTIYF. CDR3 bases: TGTGCCAGCAGCTTGGTGGGGGAGAAGATTGGAAACACCATATATTTT.

The V and J genes are TRBV6-1 and TRBJ1-1, with D possibly TRBD1 on 6 matching bases. Germline V gene lookup returns CDR1 MNHNS and CDR2 SASEGT. The CDR3 consists of 15 residues. V was shortened by 5 bases and J by 0 bases, with 13 bases between the two germline ends. CDR3 bases: TGTGCCAGCAGTTCGGGACAAACCTTGAACACTGAAGCTTTCTTT. As protein: CASSSGQTLNTEAFF.

This clone turned up a few times. The rearrangement links TRBV9 to TRBJ2-6, with a weak D call TRBD1 (6 bases). Germline V gives CDR1 SGDLS, CDR2 YYNGEE. There are 15 residues in the CDR3. Trimming removed 4 bases from V and 7 bases from J, with 15 bases in between. The CDR3 sequence is CASSNHRVGANVLTF. Written as DNA, the CDR3 is TGTGCCAGCAGCAACCACAGGGTCGGAGCCAACGTCCTGACTTTC.

The rearrangement uses TRBV5-1 and TRBJ2-1; tentatively, D is TRBD1 (5 bases). Germline values: CDR1 SGHRS, CDR2 YFSETQ. Trimming left V 0 bases short and J 2 bases short, with 15 bases between. The CDR3 totals 17 residues. The CDR3 spells CASSLGQLQAPYNEQFF. CDR3 coding DNA: TGCGCCAGCAGCTTGGGACAGCTTCAAGCCCCCTACAATGAGCAGTTCTTC.

CDR3 residues: CASSKDLSGRANEQFF. In nucleotides, the CDR3 is TGTGCCAGCAGCAAAGACTTGAGCGGGAGGGCCAATGAGCAGTTCTTC. The chain uses TRBV21-1 and TRBJ2-1; the table's TRBD2 call for D was not verified on the DNA. TRBV21-1 is a pseudogene segment. CDR3 length: 16 amino acids.

The V and J genes are TRBV5-1 and TRBJ1-1, with D perhaps matching TRBD1 (5 bases). The CDR3 runs 12 residues. Germline V lookup: CDR1 SGHRS, CDR2 YFSETQ. The V end lost 0 bases, the J end lost 8 bases, and 8 bases lay between the germline ends. The chain's CDR3 is CASSLDQGEAFF. The DNA of the CDR3 is TGCGCCAGCAGCTTGGATCAGGGCGAAGCTTTCTTT.

CDR3 sequence (DNA): TGTGCCAGCAGCTTGCGTTCGGTATCGGAGGGGGAGACAGATACGCAGTATTTT. This sequence encodes CASSLRSVSEGETDTQYF. V and J are TRBV7-9 and TRBJ2-3; D could derive from TRBD1 or TRBD2 (6 bases each). The CDR3 has 18 amino acids. V was trimmed by 3 bases and J by 3 bases, leaving 22 bases between them. Looked up from germline, CDR1 is SEHNR and CDR2 is FQNEAQ (reference sequence).

The genes are TRBV5-1 and TRBJ2-3; no firm D call. CDR3 size: 12 residues. V was cut by 3 bases and J by 4 bases, with 6 bases left in between. Germline assignment: CDR1 SGHRS and CDR2 YFSETQ. The CDR3 reads CASSSAPDTQYF. The CDR3 region has the DNA TGCGCCAGCAGCTCAGCACCAGATACGCAGTATTTT.

The chain couples TRBV27 to TRBJ1-2, with TRBD1 identical over 7 bases. The CDR3 spans 15 residues. CDR1 is MNHEY, CDR2 SMNVEV, per germline (reference sequence). V lost 5 bases and J lost 3; bases outside the gene matches: 9. The CDR3 here is CASSTRGQADYGYTF. The CDR3 nucleotides read TGTGCCAGCAGTACTAGGGGGCAGGCCGACTATGGCTACACCTTC.

This clone was found once. The same CDR3 arises from other DNA sequences in this sample as well. The J gene is TRBJ2-5, the V gene TRBV5-1; D unresolved. The V gene's germline CDR1 is SGHRS and CDR2 YFSETQ. This CDR3 has 12 amino acids. V was trimmed by 0 bases and J by 5 bases, leaving 5 bases between them. CDR3 sequence reads: CASSLARETQYF. As DNA, the CDR3 is TGCGCCAGCAGCTTGGCAAGGGAGACCCAGTACTTC.

This clone was seen just once. The CDR3: CASSRRAGANVLTF. CDR3 nucleotide sequence: TGTGCCAGCAGCCGGCGGGCTGGGGCCAACGTCCTGACTTTC. The genes are TRBV28 and TRBJ2-6, with D possibly matching TRBD2 (5 bases). This CDR3 is 14 amino acids long. V lost 6 bases to trimming and J lost 2 bases, with 8 bases between them. The germline V gene encodes CDR1 MDHEN and CDR2 SYDVKM.